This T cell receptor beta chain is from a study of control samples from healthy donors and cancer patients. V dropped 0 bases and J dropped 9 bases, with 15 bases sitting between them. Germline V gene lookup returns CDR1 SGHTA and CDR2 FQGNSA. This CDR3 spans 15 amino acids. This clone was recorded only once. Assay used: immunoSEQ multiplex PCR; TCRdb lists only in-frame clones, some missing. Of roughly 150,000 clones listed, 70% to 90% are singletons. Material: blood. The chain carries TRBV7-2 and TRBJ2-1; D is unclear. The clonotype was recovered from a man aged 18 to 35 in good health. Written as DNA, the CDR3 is TGTGCCAGCAGCTTAGCGTCGGTGGCTAGTCCTGAGCAGTTCTTC. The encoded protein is CASSLASVASPEQFF. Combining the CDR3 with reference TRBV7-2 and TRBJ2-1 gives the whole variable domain GAGVSQSPSNKVTEKGKDVELRCDPISGHTALYWYRQSLGQGLEFLIYFQGNSAPDKSGLPSDRFSAERTGGSVSTLTIQRTQQEDSAVYLCASSLASVASPEQFFGPGTRLTVL.